One sample yielded the 23 T cell receptor beta chains listed below, sequenced in a study of CD8+ T cells in alopecia areata. Following extraction, RNA underwent reverse transcription to cDNA, which served as the sequencing template. The method was immunoSEQ multiplex PCR; TCRdb's version includes in-frame clones alone and lacks a portion of them. The sample yields about 150,000 clones, more than 45% seen once. The sequences come from CD8+ T cells sorted from blood, collected at week 0. The source is a human donor with alopecia areata.

This chain links TRBV2 with TRBJ1-5; no clear D gene. V was cut by 0 bases and J by 9 bases, with 15 bases left in between. Germline V CDR1 and CDR2: SNHLY, FYNNEI. The CDR3 is 15 amino acids. This CDR3 reads CASSEAGRIYRPQHF. CDR3 sequence (DNA): TGTGCCAGCAGTGAAGCCGGCCGAATTTACCGGCCCCAGCATTTT.

This clone has a handful of counts. The chain combines TRBV11-2 with TRBJ2-2; TRBD2 might be the D (5 bases). The CDR3 is made up of 15 amino acids. Germline V gene sequence: CDR1 SGHAT, CDR2 FQNNGV. V was trimmed by 5 bases and J by 5 bases, leaving 15 bases between them. CDR3 coding DNA: TGTGCCAGCAGCCCCCGGACGACGGGAACCGGGGAGCTGTTTTTT. Translated, it gives CASSPRTTGTGELFF.

The CDR3 loop is CASTGGNEQFF. The CDR3 DNA reads TGCGCCAGCACTGGGGGTAATGAGCAGTTCTTC. The gene calls are TRBV5-1 and TRBJ2-1, with D perhaps assigned TRBD1 or TRBD2 (5 bases each). This CDR3 spans 11 amino acids. Trimming pared 6 bases from V and 7 bases from J, leaving 8 bases between. The V gene's germline CDR1 is SGHRS and CDR2 YFSETQ.

This clone was observed a handful of times. This chain connects TRBV13 to TRBJ1-2; TRBD1 matches at 9 bases. The V segment lost 5 bases and the J segment 6 bases; nucleotides outside the gene matches: 7. The CDR3 totals 14 residues. Germline CDR1 PRHDT, CDR2 FYEKMQ (reference sequence). The chain's CDR3 is CASSLPDRGDGYTF. In nucleotides, the CDR3 is TGTGCCAGCAGCCTACCGGACAGGGGTGATGGCTACACCTTC. The complete variable domain, with remaining parts taken from reference TRBV13 and TRBJ1-2, reads AAGVIQSPRHLIKEKRETATLKCYPIPRHDTVYWYQQGPGQDPQFLISFYEKMQSDKGSIPDRFSAQQFSDYHSELNMSSLELGDSALYFCASSLPDRGDGYTFGSGTRLTVV.

The J gene is TRBJ2-1, the V gene TRBV4-3; D remains unclear. The CDR3 runs 12 residues. V lost 4 bases to trimming and J lost 7 bases, with 8 bases between them. Germline V gene lookup returns CDR1 LGHNA and CDR2 YSLEER. CDR3 nucleotides: TGCGCCAGCAGCCCAGGCACTAATGAGCAGTTCTTC. It translates to CASSPGTNEQFF.

The V and J genes are TRBV9 and TRBJ2-7; no reliable D call. Germline CDR1 and CDR2: SGDLS and YYNGEE. V was clipped by 1 base and J by 0 bases, with 8 bases between them. This CDR3 spans 14 amino acids. As DNA, the CDR3 is TGTGCCAGCAGCGTATCGCTGAGCTCCTACGAGCAGTACTTC. Amino acids: CASSVSLSSYEQYF.

CDR3 sequence: CASSSPWTEGNEKLFF. In DNA form, the CDR3 reads TGTGCCAGCAGCTCCCCATGGACAGAGGGGAATGAAAAACTGTTTTTT. V and J are TRBV7-9 and TRBJ1-4; D might be TRBD1 (6 bases). The germline CDR1 and CDR2 sequences are SEHNR and FQNEAQ (reference sequence). Between the trimmed V and J ends, which lost 4 bases and 5 bases, there was a span of 17 bases. The CDR3 runs 16 residues.

The chain recombines TRBV29-1 with TRBJ2-2; perhaps TRBD2 as D (7 bases). The germline gives CDR1 SQVTM, CDR2 ANQGSEA. The length of the CDR3 is 15 residues. Trimming left V 4 bases short and J 4 bases short, with 16 bases between. The CDR3 loop reads CSVALDGGRTGELFF. In DNA, the CDR3 is TGCAGCGTTGCCTTAGACGGGGGGCGCACCGGGGAGCTGTTTTTT.

The chain uses TRBV9 and TRBJ2-7; 7 bases fit TRBD1. Germline CDR1 reads SGDLS; CDR2 reads YYNGEE. CDR3 length equals 15 residues. V dropped 3 bases and J dropped 5; count of bases not matched to a gene: 11. The CDR3 region has the DNA TGTGCCAGCAGCGCCCACGACAGGGTATCGGACGAGCAGTACTTC. This gives the protein CASSAHDRVSDEQYF. The variable domain in full, completed from reference TRBV9 and TRBJ2-7, reads DSGVTQTPKHLITATGQRVTLRCSPRSGDLSVYWYQQSLDQGLQFLIQYYNGEERAKGNILERFSAQQFPDLHSELNLSSLELGDSALYFCASSAHDRVSDEQYFGPGTRLTVT.

This clone was counted a single time. The gene calls are TRBV7-6 and TRBJ2-3; 8 bases are a match to TRBD2. The CDR3 consists of 16 residues. Germline values: CDR1 SGHVS, CDR2 FNYEAQ. With 2 bases clipped from V and 2 bases from J, the junction kept 6 bases outside the gene matches. CDR3 sequence reads: CASSLNGGGSTDTQYF. The CDR3 DNA follows: TGTGCCAGCAGCTTAAACGGCGGGGGGTCCACAGATACGCAGTATTTT. Looking up the rest from reference TRBV7-6 and TRBJ2-3 gives the full variable domain: GAGVSQSPRYKVTKRGQDVALRCDPISGHVSLYWYRQALGQGPEFLTYFNYEAQQDKSGLPNDRFSAERPEGSISTLTIQRTEQRDSAMYRCASSLNGGGSTDTQYFGPGTRLTVL.

The chain couples TRBV29-1 to TRBJ2-3; 8 bases are shared with TRBD1. The CDR3 is 17 amino acids. V lost 4 bases and J lost 2; bases outside the gene matches: 14. Germline V CDR1 and CDR2: SQVTM, ANQGSEA. The CDR3 DNA follows: TGCAGCGTTGTAGTACCGTGGACAGGGAGCCACACAGATACGCAGTATTTT. It translates to CSVVVPWTGSHTDTQYF.

This clone was counted only a few times. This rearrangement joins TRBV29-1 to TRBJ2-3, with 7 positions matching TRBD2. The germline CDR1 and CDR2 sequences are SQVTM and ANQGSEA. J gave up 7 bases and V 0 bases, and 7 bases lay outside the gene matches. The CDR3 contains 14 residues. This CDR3 is CSVEEAGVAYTQYF. The CDR3 nucleotides are TGCAGCGTTGAAGAGGCGGGGGTAGCGTATACGCAGTATTTT.

This clone was observed a handful of times. This chain connects TRBV15 to TRBJ1-2; no clear D. With 2 bases removed from V and 1 base from J, the gap between germline ends came to 11 bases. The V gene's germline CDR1 is LNHNV and CDR2 YYDKDF (reference sequence). The CDR3 runs to 15 residues. CDR3 protein: CATSRSRDINYGYTF. The CDR3 DNA reads as TGTGCCACCAGCAGATCTCGTGACATTAACTATGGCTACACCTTC.

This chain links TRBV30 with TRBJ2-5; D tentatively reads TRBD1 or TRBD2 (5 bases each). Judging by the DNA end, TRBJ2-7 fits better; the J call may be wrong. In germline, CDR1 is GTSNPN, CDR2 SVGIG (reference sequence). The CDR3 spans 12 residues. The CDR3 protein is CAWRPQGDEQYF. Here the CDR3 DNA reads TGTGCCTGGAGACCCCAGGGAGACGAGCAGTACTTC.

This sequence joins TRBV15 and TRBJ1-1; D remains ambiguous. The CDR3 loop spans 13 amino acids. V lost 0 bases to trimming and J lost 4 bases, with 6 bases between them. Germline V gene sequence: CDR1 LNHNV, CDR2 YYDKDF (reference sequence). In DNA form, the CDR3 reads TGTGCCACCAGCAGAGATTTGAGCACTGAAGCTTTCTTT. Its translation: CATSRDLSTEAFF.

This chain links TRBV7-9 with TRBJ2-7, with D hard to call. This CDR3 has 13 amino acids. The germline gives CDR1 SEHNR, CDR2 FQNEAQ (reference sequence). V gave up 11 bases and J gave up 1 base, with 15 bases separating them. The CDR3 DNA reads TGTGCCGTCGACCCATCAAGTTCCTACGAGCAGTACTTC. Protein sequence: CAVDPSSSYEQYF.

The rearrangement uses TRBV7-2 and TRBJ2-1; no reliable D call. Trimming cost V 4 bases and J 6 bases, with 13 bases left between them. The CDR3 covers 14 residues. Germline assignment: CDR1 SGHTA and CDR2 FQGNSA. Here the CDR3 reads CASSSSAEPNEQFF. CDR3 DNA sequence: TGTGCCAGCAGCTCAAGTGCAGAACCCAATGAGCAGTTCTTC. Combining the CDR3 with reference TRBV7-2 and TRBJ2-1 gives the whole variable domain GAGVSQSPSNKVTEKGKDVELRCDPISGHTALYWYRQSLGQGLEFLIYFQGNSAPDKSGLPSDRFSAERTGGSVSTLTIQRTQQEDSAVYLCASSSSAEPNEQFFGPGTRLTVL.

V gene TRBV4-3 combines with J gene TRBJ2-5; D is perhaps TRBD2 (5 bases). CDR3 length equals 15 residues. V was cut by 0 bases and J by 1 base, with 9 bases left in between. CDR1 is LGHNA, CDR2 YSLEER, per germline. The CDR3 loop reads CASSQDRGIQETQYF. Here the CDR3 DNA reads TGCGCCAGCAGCCAAGATCGGGGTATCCAAGAGACCCAGTACTTC.

J is TRBJ1-6 and V is TRBV2, with D maybe TRBD1 (5 bases). The germline gives CDR1 SNHLY, CDR2 FYNNEI. The germline V and J ends were trimmed by 3 bases and 11 bases, with 14 bases remaining between them. This CDR3 has 14 residues. The CDR3 nucleotides are TGTGCCAGCAGTGATGGGGGAACAGTACCACCCCTCCACTTT. Its translation: CASSDGGTVPPLHF. Together with reference TRBV2 and TRBJ1-6, the CDR3 gives the full variable domain: EPEVTQTPSHQVTQMGQEVILRCVPISNHLYFYWYRQILGQKVEFLVSFYNNEISEKSEIFDDQFSVERPDGSNFTLKIRSTKLEDSAMYFCASSDGGTVPPLHFGNGTRLTVT.

This clone was observed a few times. The rearrangement joins TRBV9 to TRBJ2-1, with 8 positions matching TRBD2. The germline CDR1 and CDR2 sequences are SGDLS and YYNGEE. The J segment lost 5 bases and the V segment lost 2 bases, leaving 3 bases of the junction unmatched. The CDR3 totals 14 residues. The CDR3: CASSVNSGDNEQFF. The CDR3 DNA reads as TGTGCCAGCAGCGTTAATAGCGGGGACAATGAGCAGTTCTTC.

A single count supports this clone. The chain recombines TRBV7-3 with TRBJ1-1; D remains ambiguous. Germline loops: CDR1 SGHTA, CDR2 FQGTGA. V gave up 3 bases and J gave up 1 base, with 6 bases separating them. The CDR3 length is 13 residues. The CDR3 here is CASSFSENTEAFF. CDR3 DNA: TGTGCCAGCAGCTTTTCAGAGAACACTGAAGCTTTCTTT.

The chain has TRBV30 and TRBJ1-1; possibly TRBD1 for D (6 bases). This CDR3 has 14 residues. With 2 bases removed from V and 6 bases from J, the gap between germline ends came to 16 bases. CDR1 and CDR2 (germline): GTSNPN, SVGIG (reference sequence). CDR3 protein: CAWSYPNQGPEAFF. The DNA for the CDR3 is TGTGCCTGGAGTTATCCAAATCAGGGGCCTGAAGCTTTCTTT.

This clone has only a few counts. This chain connects TRBV28 to TRBJ2-7; D is tentatively TRBD1 or TRBD2 (5 bases each). CDR3 size: 14 residues. With 8 bases removed from V and 0 bases from J, the gap between germline ends came to 14 bases. Germline V gene data show CDR1 as MDHEN and CDR2 as SYDVKM. CDR3 nucleotides: TGTGCCAGCTGGGGTAGGGGAGACTCCTACGAGCAGTACTTC. This codes for CASWGRGDSYEQYF.